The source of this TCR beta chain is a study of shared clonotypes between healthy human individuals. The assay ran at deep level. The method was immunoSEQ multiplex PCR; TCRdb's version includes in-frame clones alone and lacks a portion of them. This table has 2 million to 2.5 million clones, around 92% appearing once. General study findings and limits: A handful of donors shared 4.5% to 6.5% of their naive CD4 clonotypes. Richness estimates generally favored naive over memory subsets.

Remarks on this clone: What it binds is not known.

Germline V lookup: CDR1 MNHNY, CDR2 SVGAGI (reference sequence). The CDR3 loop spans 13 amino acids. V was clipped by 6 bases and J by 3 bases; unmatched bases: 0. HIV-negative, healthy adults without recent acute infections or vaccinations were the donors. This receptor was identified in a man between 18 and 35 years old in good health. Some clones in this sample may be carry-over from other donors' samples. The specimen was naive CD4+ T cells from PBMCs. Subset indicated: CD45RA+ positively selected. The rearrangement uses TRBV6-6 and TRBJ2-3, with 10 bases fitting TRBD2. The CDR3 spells CASRLAGTDTQYF. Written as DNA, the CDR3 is TGTGCCAGCAGACTAGCGGGAACAGATACGCAGTATTTT.